Described below is a single T cell receptor beta chain sequence and its context. The CDR3 sequence is 13 residues long. Germline-derived CDR1 and CDR2 are MNHEY and SVGEGT. The ends were cut back, 4 bases at V and 7 bases at J, with 11 bases in the middle. These data are taken from a study of blood T cell repertoires in COVID-19. Study information: The study drew acute and convalescent COVID-19 samples from the United States, Italy and Spain. The cDNA or gDNA used as material had been derived from T cells, B-cell-depleted T cells, or PBMCs.

As originally analysed: Estimates of nucleated cell counts were drawn from the amplification of reference gene primers. Sequencing was performed with immunoSEQ multiplex PCR; in TCRdb, only in-frame clones are kept and a portion is missing. For V, J and clone size, that table is used; D and trimming come from the DNA. The table has roughly 69,000 clones, approximately 87% seen once; the top ten hold less than 5.5%. This sequence originates from a man between 45 and 60 years old with active COVID-19. The sequencing sample was made of peripheral blood. V usage is TRBV6-2 or TRBV6-3 and J usage is TRBJ1-5, with D possibly TRBD1 on 6 matching bases. Written as DNA, the CDR3 is TGTGCCAGCAGTTCATACAGGGAACAGCCCCAGCATTTT. It yields the protein CASSSYREQPQHF.